Listed here is a single T cell receptor beta chain. Its antigen is undetermined. This sample is part of a study of cytomegalovirus exposure and HLA in healthy donors. Primers for the PCR totalled 60 Vbeta and 13 Jbeta. Generated by immunoSEQ multiplex PCR, the TCRdb table keeps only in-frame clones and is missing some. The sample contains roughly 100,000 clones, 9.4% of which appear only once. Points from the study as a whole: Cytomegalovirus status was reportedly diagnosed by the classifier with high specificity and sensitivity. In vitro work confirmed that a few CMV-associated chains recognize CMV antigens. Several of the most significant clusters were apparently associated with common viral pathogens in a later analysis.

The CDR3 is 13 residues long. Germline V gives CDR1 MDHEN, CDR2 SYDVKM. Trimming at V came to 6 bases and at J to 1 base, leaving 2 bases not matched to a gene. The V and J genes are TRBV28 and TRBJ1-2; 7 bases fit TRBD1. The source is a man over 45 in good health and CMV-seropositive. Sequenced material: PBMCs. CDR3 nucleotides: TGTGCCAGCAGGAGACAGGGTAACTATGGCTACACCTTC. Translated: CASRRQGNYGYTF.